This TCR beta chain was captured in a study of CD8+CD57+ T cells in acquired aplastic anemia. Study-level information: Sorted CD4+ plus CD8+ cells gave DNA averaging roughly 3 ug. General observations from the study: Twenty-nine sequences, all CD8+ CDR3, were shared between patients and controls.

The CDR3 is 14 amino acids. Trimming left V 3 bases short and J 5 bases short, with 14 bases between. Germline values: CDR1 SSHAT, CDR2 FNYEAQ (reference sequence). A note on this clonotype: Its antigen remains unknown.

CD8+CD57+ cell expansion had been shown by flow cytometry in patients chosen for sequencing. All patients had severe acquired aplastic anemia. Patients were treatment-naive when blood was sampled. Profiles of TCR beta VDJ and CDR3 were generated from a genomic DNA template. TCRdb passed the reads through MiXCR, listing each CDR3 protein once. The sample consists of 220,000 or so distinct CDR3 sequences, 65% of them appearing once. The clonotype originates from a human donor with aplastic anemia. The specimen was sorted CD4+, CD8+, or CD8+CD57+ T cells (not recorded which) from PBMCs. The genes are TRBV7-7 and TRBJ2-7, with D maybe TRBD2 (6 bases). In DNA form, the CDR3 reads TGTGCCAGCAGCTTGGGACGGGGGTCGGACGAGCAGTACTTC. Translation: CASSLGRGSDEQYF.